What follows are 7 T cell receptor beta chains derived from one specimen sequenced in a study of T cells in women clearing cervical HPV infection. Libraries were prepared by immunoSEQ multiplex PCR; TCRdb keeps only in-frame clonotypes and omits some of them. Its clone listing holds 15,000 to 20,000 clones. Source material: blood buffy coat. The receptors shown here come from a woman between 18 and 69 years old with a cervical HPV16 infection that either progressed to CIN3+ or cleared (not recorded which).

About this clone: The read ends 3 residues early relative to the CDR3; the germline J gene fills the gap. This chain uses TRBV10-3 with TRBJ2-1, with 9 bases that match TRBD1. Trimming removed 11 bases from V and 4 bases from J; junction bases left unmatched: 6. Germline CDR1 is ENHRY and CDR2 is SYGVKD. CDR3 length equals 13 residues. The CDR3 sequence is CASRQGEYNEQFF. The DNA read from the CDR3 is TGTGCCTCGCGACAGGGGGAATACAATGAG.

Note on this clone: The CDR3 end is not reached by the read, which stops 3 residues before it; the germline J gene fills it in. This chain links TRBV7-4 with TRBJ1-5, with 7 bases that match TRBD1. The J segment lost 0 bases and the V segment lost 3 bases, leaving 8 bases of the junction unmatched. CDR1 SGHVT and CDR2 SQSDAQ come from the germline V gene. The CDR3 spans 17 residues. Incomplete CDR3 DNA: TGTGCCAGCAGCTTTCGGGACAGACAATATAGCAATCAGCCC. Encoded protein: CASSFRDRQYSNQP. The whole CDR3 sequence reads CASSFRDRQYSNQPQHF.

Remarks on this clone: The CDR3 end is not reached by the read, which stops 3 residues before it; the germline J gene fills it in. This chain connects TRBV5-4 to TRBJ2-7; 11 positions match TRBD2. The CDR3 has 16 amino acids. V lost 4 bases, J lost 0 bases, and 6 bases stayed unmatched. The germline CDR1 and CDR2 sequences are SGHNT and YYREEE (reference sequence). CDR3 bases read: TGTGCCAGCAGCAAAACTAGCGGGAGTTCCTCCTACGAG. Residues: CASSKTSGSSSYE. In full, the CDR3 is CASSKTSGSSSYEQYF. Full variable domain (outside the CDR3, taken from reference TRBV5-4 and TRBJ2-7): ETGVTQSPTHLIKTRGQQVTLRCSSQSGHNTVSWYQQALGQGPQFIFQYYREEENGRGNFPPRFSGLQFPNYSSELNVNALELDDSALYLCASSKTSGSSSYEQYFGPGTRLTVT.

A remark on this clone: A read error may account for a junction end that differs from germline. The CDR3 end lies 3 residues beyond the end of the read and is filled in from the germline J gene. The rearrangement links TRBV7-7 to TRBJ2-5, with TRBD1 as a possible D gene (6 bases). Germline values: CDR1 SSHAT, CDR2 FNYEAQ (reference sequence). This CDR3 has 15 amino acids. Incomplete CDR3 DNA: TGTGCTAGCAGCTTAGGGCCACAGGGCCAAGAGACC. Its protein product is CASSLGPQGQET. The complete CDR3 sequence is CASSLGPQGQETQYF.

Turning to this clone: The CDR3 end lies 3 residues beyond the end of the read and is filled in from the germline J gene. This chain links TRBV28 with TRBJ2-7; D might be TRBD2 (6 bases). The germline V and J ends were trimmed by 5 bases and 1 base, with 12 bases remaining between them. The germline gives CDR1 MDHEN, CDR2 SYDVKM. This CDR3 is 14 amino acids long. The covered CDR3 bases are TGTGCCAGCAGTCTCTTCGGGGGATCCTACGAG. Its translation: CASSLFGGSYE. The entire CDR3 protein reads CASSLFGGSYEQYF. The full variable domain, completed using reference TRBV28 and TRBJ2-7, is DVKVTQSSRYLVKRTGEKVFLECVQDMDHENMFWYRQDPGLGLRLIYFSYDVKMKEKGDIPEGYSVSREKKERFSLILESASTNQTSMYLCASSLFGGSYEQYFGPGTRLTVT.

As to this clone: Read data end 3 residues before the CDR3 end; the end is taken from the germline J gene. V is TRBV7-8 and J is TRBJ1-6; tentative D call: TRBD1 (5 bases). With 1 base removed from V and 0 bases from J, the gap between germline ends came to 13 bases. The CDR3 extends over 18 amino acids. The germline gives CDR1 SGHVS, CDR2 FQNEAQ. CDR3 loop: CASSLGGSPSSYNSPLHF. The DNA read from the CDR3 is TGTGCCAGCAGCTTAGGGGGCAGCCCTAGCTCCTATAATTCACCC. The entire variable domain, with the rest obtained from reference TRBV7-8 and TRBJ1-6, is as follows: GAGVSQSPRYKVAKRGQDVALRCDPISGHVSLFWYQQALGQGPEFLTYFQNEAQLDKSGLPSDRFFAERPEGSVSTLKIQRTQQEDSAVYLCASSLGGSPSSYNSPLHFGNGTRLTVT.

Turning to this clone: The CDR3 extends 3 residues past the end of the read, so its final part is completed from the germline J gene. This chain links TRBV20-1 with TRBJ2-1, with 14 bases matching TRBD2. The CDR3 totals 15 residues. The V gene's germline CDR1 is DFQATT and CDR2 SNEGSKA (reference sequence). Trimming removed 8 bases from V and 2 bases from J; junction bases left unmatched: 5. The sequenced part of the CDR3 DNA is TGCAGTCAGCCGGGACTAGCGGGGGCCTACAATGAG. Encoded protein: CSQPGLAGAYNE. The CDR3, in full, reads CSQPGLAGAYNEQFF.